The present entry profiles one T cell receptor (beta chain) with its context. The data derive from a study of blood T cell repertoires in COVID-19. Across the whole study: COVID-19 samples, acute and convalescent, were from the United States, Italy and Spain. T cells, B-cell-depleted T cells, or PBMCs provided the cDNA or gDNA that served as material.

This CDR3 is built from 15 residues. From germline, CDR1 is MNHEY and CDR2 SVGAGI. The J segment lost 1 base and the V segment lost 5 bases, leaving 8 bases of the junction unmatched. How the authors handled the data: Amplification of reference gene primers was used by the study to estimate nucleated cell counts. The data were produced by immunoSEQ multiplex PCR, yet TCRdb's version contains in-frame clones alone and is incomplete. The V and J calls and clone size come from that table; D and trimming were worked out from the DNA. The sample contains under 350,000 clones, over 75% of which appear only once.

Sample: peripheral blood. This TCR was sampled from a human donor in a cohort sampled during active COVID-19. The V call is TRBV6-5, the J call TRBJ2-7, with TRBD1 matching 7 bases. CDR3 protein: CASSTGGTVSYEQYF. Here the CDR3 DNA reads TGTGCCAGCAGTACGGGTGGGACAGTTTCCTACGAGCAGTACTTC.